A selection of T cell receptor beta chains follows, all from one sample in a study of blood T cell repertoires in COVID-19. Clones were read by immunoSEQ multiplex PCR, and TCRdb kept only the in-frame ones, dropping some. The table includes 200,000 to 300,000 clones, approximately 85% detected once. The sample consisted of peripheral blood. The receptor source for this set is a human donor in a cohort sampled during active COVID-19. Both conserved end residues are trimmed from each CDR3. Where a row states a size, it is once, few, many or the class of an expanded clone; other rows omit it.

NA,TRBV2,TRBJ2-1,ASSVWLFSYNEQF
NA,TRBV28,TRBJ1-6,ASSFPTQGMTPLH
few,TRBV5-4,TRBJ1-6,ASSPRTGGNYNSPLH
NA,TRBV6-5,TRBJ1-6,ASRLQGANSPLH
NA,TRBV19,TRBJ1-2,ASEARPSYGYT
NA,TRBV10-3,TRBJ2-7,AISDPDRGYEQY
once,TRBV9,TRBJ2-5,ASSVAGLGAGETQY
NA,TRBV19,TRBJ2-5,ASSIVPKFLAGGPIRQETQY
NA,TRBV19,TRBJ1-4,ASSLQGGKEKLF
NA,TRBV19,TRBJ1-5,ASSTGTGASFSNQPQH
NA,TRBV4-3,TRBJ1-2,ASSQDGGIGDLRAYGYT
NA,TRBV7-2,TRBJ2-2,ASSLATARGTGELF
NA,TRBV4-3,TRBJ2-7,ASSQSVNGGTRAYEQY
NA,TRBV12-3/TRBV12-4,TRBJ1-2,ASRVRDFGYT
NA,TRBV5-1,TRBJ2-1,ASSAGDREYNEQF
once,TRBV7-2,TRBJ1-1,ASSVHREAEAF
NA,TRBV11-3,TRBJ2-5,ASSLGVAGDFQETQY
NA,TRBV6-2/TRBV6-3,TRBJ2-5,ASSYGAGAFLETQY
NA,TRBV28,TRBJ1-1,ASSWTGKMNTEAF
once,TRBV9,TRBJ1-6,ASSFGQGISDSPLH
NA,TRBV5-1,TRBJ2-5,ASSPSPGTEY
NA,TRBV7-2,TRBJ2-1,ASSLRRASGRLRNEQF
NA,TRBV7-2,TRBJ2-5,ASSLALTSVEETQY
once,TRBV5-1,TRBJ1-4,ASSTGRAASNEKLF
few,TRBV28,TRBJ1-1,ASLKPDRRLTEAF
NA,TRBV20-1,TRBJ2-7,SASDRSGHTYEQY
NA,TRBV6-4,TRBJ1-2,ASSDSTGAGYT
NA,TRBV25-1,TRBJ1-2,ASRAGGGAYEGYT
once,TRBV7-9,TRBJ1-1,ASSFDRGWRNTEAF